This T cell receptor (beta chain) was obtained from a study of cytomegalovirus exposure and HLA in healthy donors. The trim removed 3 bases at V and 1 base at J, leaving 5 bases unmatched. The CDR3 loop spans 15 amino acids. CDR1 SGHKS and CDR2 YYEKEE come from the germline V gene (reference sequence). Worth noting for this clone: The target antigen is unknown.

60 Vbeta and 13 Jbeta primers were used in PCR. Clones were sequenced by immunoSEQ multiplex PCR, and TCRdb holds only the in-frame ones, with some missing. The sample's table shows about 100,000 clones. The study, taken as a whole, reports: Exclusion applied to some V segments, including TRBV6-2 and TRBV6-3, as they were indistinguishable.

The rearrangement links TRBV5-5 to TRBJ1-1; 8 bases fit TRBD1. The TCR was taken from a girl aged 5 to 17 in good health and CMV-seropositive. Sequenced sample: PBMCs. DNA for the CDR3: TGTGCCAGCAGCTACAGGGGGATGGGGAACACTGAAGCTTTCTTT. It encodes CASSYRGMGNTEAFF.